A selection of T cell receptor beta chains follows, all from one sample in a study of T cells in Graves' hyperthyroidism and ophthalmopathy. TCRdb reprocessed the multiplex PCR reads via MiXCR and lists one record per CDR3 protein. The sample gives around 580,000 distinct CDR3 sequences, approximately 44% of which show up once; roughly 7.7% is in the top ten. Material for sequencing was peripheral blood or thyroid tissue (not recorded which). The receptor source for this set is a woman under 30 with Graves' hyperthyroidism. Each CDR3 is given with its conserved first and last residue. A D gene is named only where the DNA matches it firmly. Clone size, where shown, is once, few, many, or a class for clones that have expanded.

J,D,size,V,DNA,CDR3
TRBJ1-5,TRBD1,NA,TRBV29-1,TGCAGCGCTAGACAGGGACGCGATCAGCCCCAGCATTTT,CSARQGRDQPQHF
TRBJ2-3,TRBD2,few,TRBV24-1,TGTGCCACCAGATCGACTAGCGAGTACACAGATACGCAGTATTTT,CATRSTSEYTDTQYF
TRBJ1-1,NA,many,TRBV19,TGTGCCAGTAGTATTAGAAGGACACCGAACACTGAAGCTTTCTTT,CASSIRRTPNTEAFF
TRBJ2-1,NA,NA,TRBV2,TGTGCCAGCAGTGCCTACAATGAGCAGTTCTTC,CASSAYNEQFF
TRBJ2-5,TRBD1,NA,TRBV5-4,TGTGCCAGCAACAGAGACAGGGGGGTAGAGACCCAGTACTTC,CASNRDRGVETQYF
TRBJ2-1,TRBD2,NA,TRBV24-1,TGTGCCACTCAGCGGGACCCCTACAATGAGCAGTTCTTC,CATQRDPYNEQFF
TRBJ1-3,NA,once,TRBV4-2,TGTGCCAGCAGCTCCCGAGCGGGAACCGGGTGGAACACCATATATTTT,CASSSRAGTGWNTIYF
TRBJ2-5,TRBD1,many,TRBV6-1,TGTGCCAGCATATCCGGGACAGGGTCAGAGACCCAGTACTTC,CASISGTGSETQYF
TRBJ2-3,TRBD2,NA,TRBV20-1,TGCAGTGCCTTCGGGGGAGCGGGAAACACAGATACGCAGTATTTT,CSAFGGAGNTDTQYF
TRBJ1-2,NA,once,TRBV5-1,TGTGCCAGCAGCTATTTGAACTATGGCTACACCTTC,CASSYLNYGYTF
TRBJ2-1,TRBD2,NA,TRBV24-1,TGTGCCACCAGTCGAGGGACTAGCGGGAGCATGGGGTACAATGAGCAGTTCTTC,CATSRGTSGSMGYNEQFF
TRBJ2-7,TRBD1,few,TRBV19,TGTGCCTGCTCCCCGGGACAGGTCTACGAGCAGTACTTC,CACSPGQVYEQYF
TRBJ2-5,TRBD1,few,TRBV29-1,TGCAGCGTGGCCGGGACAGGGGATGGGGAGACCCAGTACTTC,CSVAGTGDGETQYF
TRBJ1-1,TRBD1,many,TRBV7-2,TGTGCCAGCAGCTCTTGGGAGGGGGCTAGATCGAACACTGAAGCTTTCTTT,CASSSWEGARSNTEAFF
TRBJ1-5,NA,NA,TRBV15,TGTGCCACCAGCAGGGTCGGGTCTGAGCATTTT,CATSRVGSEHF
TRBJ1-1,NA,NA,TRBV2,TGTGCCAGCAGTGAGGTTAGGGGAGCTGAAGCTTTCTTT,CASSEVRGAEAFF
TRBJ2-3,NA,NA,TRBV6-4,TGTGCCAGCAGTGACTCCAGTATCGATACGCAGTATTTT,CASSDSSIDTQYF
TRBJ2-3,NA,NA,TRBV24-1,TGTGCCACCAGTGATTCCCGGGACGGCGGCACAGATACGCAGTATTTT,CATSDSRDGGTDTQYF
TRBJ1-3,NA,once,TRBV18,TGTGCCAGCTCACACGATAACTCTGGAAACACCATATATTTT,CASSHDNSGNTIYF
TRBJ1-5,TRBD1,NA,TRBV7-2,TGTGCCAGCAGCTTGGGGACAGGGGGACGGGGCAATCAGCCCCAGCATTTT,CASSLGTGGRGNQPQHF
TRBJ2-7,TRBD2,many,TRBV29-1,TGCAGCGTTCGTCCTAGCGGGAGTTATAACGAGCAGTACTTC,CSVRPSGSYNEQYF
TRBJ1-2,NA,NA,TRBV12-5,TGTGCTAGTGGTCCTCCGGAGGGGGTGGTATATGGCTACACCTTC,CASGPPEGVVYGYTF
TRBJ1-3,TRBD1,NA,TRBV6-5,TGTGCCATCAGTTACACACAGGGGCCCGATGGAAACACCATATATTTT,CAISYTQGPDGNTIYF
TRBJ1-4,NA,once,TRBV7-9,TGTGCCTGCAGCCAAGTCACAACTCAGGCGGCGGGGGAAAAACTGTTTTTT,CACSQVTTQAAGEKLFF
TRBJ1-6,NA,NA,TRBV6-5,TGTGCCATCAGTTACGGGCCAGTGGGTTCACCCCTCCACTTT,CAISYGPVGSPLHF
TRBJ1-1,NA,many,TRBV25-1,TGTGCCAGCAGTGATTACCGGGACCTCCCTAGGGGGAACACTGAAGCTTTCTTT,CASSDYRDLPRGNTEAFF